A single T cell receptor beta chain is shown here with its context. This specimen comes from a study of blood T cell repertoires in COVID-19. On the study more broadly: COVID-19 samples from acute and convalescent phases originated in the United States, Italy and Spain.

In the original processing: Estimates of nucleated cell counts were drawn from the amplification of reference gene primers. Produced via immunoSEQ multiplex PCR; TCRdb's table is partial and in-frame only. The V and J calls and clone size come from that table; D and trimming were worked out from the DNA. The sample lists 200,000 to 300,000 clones; less than 90% were seen once. Sequenced material: peripheral blood. The clonotype originates from a man aged 55-75 years who had recovered from COVID-19.

This chain's CDR3 is CASSPPKGAPVTTEAFF. The CDR3 DNA is TGTGCCAGCTCACCGCCAAAGGGGGCACCGGTGACGACTGAAGCTTTCTTT. The V and J genes are TRBV18 and TRBJ1-1, with 7 bases fitting TRBD1. Germline V gene lookup returns CDR1 KGHSH and CDR2 LQKENI. This CDR3 is built from 17 residues. J was trimmed by 5 bases and V by 3 bases; bases with no gene match: 15.